This TCR delta chain appears in the sequencing data of a study of γδ T cells in repeated Plasmodium falciparum infection. TCRdb re-called clones from the multiplex PCR reads using CATT. The sample shows 80,000 to 95,000 delta-chain clones, around 1.4% of them seen only once. In the case of this clone: A single base is all that separates this from a far larger clone, so a read error is likely. Other nucleotide sequences in the sample specify the same CDR3.

The CDR3 loop spans 18 amino acids. Per germline, CDR1 TSWWSYY and CDR2 QGS. Vgamma9/Vdelta2+ and Vdelta2-negative gammadelta T cells were flow-sorted from PBMC for bulk sequencing. This receptor was identified in a pool of human donors (malaria-infected and uninfected, not separated). Sequenced: gamma-delta T cells from blood. V and J are TRDV1 and TRDJ1; TRDD3 matches at 10 bases. Here the CDR3 DNA reads TGTGCTCTTGGGGAGTTTCCCATTGGGGGATACAGCATCGATAAGCTCATCTTT. Amino acids: CALGEFPIGGYSIDKLIF.